Listed below are T cell receptor beta chains from one sample, sequenced in a study of Ad26.COV2.S vaccination and SARS-CoV-2 variants. Here immunoSEQ multiplex PCR was the method, and the copy in TCRdb shows in-frame clones only, minus some. The sample lists 380,000 or so clones; about four fifths were seen once. Here the sequenced sample was peripheral blood, taken in a trial of Ad26.COV2.S vaccine versus placebo. These receptors were collected from a person aged 18-65 years who received the Ad26.COV2.S COVID-19 vaccine or a placebo. The CDR3 runs from the conserved cysteine through the conserved F or W. D genes are given only for firm matches.

V gene: TRBV29-1
CDR3 length: 14
J gene: TRBJ2-1
D gene: -
CDR3 protein: CSVLPRAIGNEQFF

V gene: TRBV12-5
CDR3 length: 15
J gene: TRBJ1-1
D gene: -
CDR3 protein: CASGLWGWGNTEAFF

V gene: TRBV5-1
CDR3 length: 16
J gene: TRBJ2-1
D gene: -
CDR3 protein: CASSLGASSSYNEQFF

V gene: TRBV6-1
CDR3 length: 15
J gene: TRBJ2-4
D gene: TRBD2
CDR3 protein: CASSEELAGGNIQYF

V gene: TRBV4-1
CDR3 length: 13
J gene: TRBJ1-1
D gene: -
CDR3 protein: CASSQDSFRLGYF

V gene: TRBV11-2
CDR3 length: 15
J gene: TRBJ2-4
D gene: -
CDR3 protein: CASSSLKLAKNIQYF

V gene: TRBV7-9
CDR3 length: 12
J gene: TRBJ1-2
D gene: -
CDR3 protein: CASSLGTDGYTF

V gene: TRBV5-4
CDR3 length: 15
J gene: TRBJ2-3
D gene: -
CDR3 protein: CASSLPGHSTDTQYF

V gene: TRBV9
CDR3 length: 15
J gene: TRBJ2-6
D gene: -
CDR3 protein: CASSKGGPGANVLTF

V gene: TRBV25-1
CDR3 length: 14
J gene: TRBJ2-7
D gene: TRBD2
CDR3 protein: CASRLAGAPGEQYF

V gene: TRBV6-5
CDR3 length: 14
J gene: TRBJ1-5
D gene: -
CDR3 protein: CASQKRGGNQPQHF

V gene: TRBV7-9
CDR3 length: 11
J gene: TRBJ1-1
D gene: -
CDR3 protein: CASSQDTEAFF

V gene: TRBV27
CDR3 length: 16
J gene: TRBJ2-5
D gene: TRBD1
CDR3 protein: CASSLSTTGAEETQYF

V gene: TRBV19
CDR3 length: 15
J gene: TRBJ1-2
D gene: -
CDR3 protein: CASSPWERSSYGYTF

V gene: TRBV2
CDR3 length: 15
J gene: TRBJ1-2
D gene: TRBD1
CDR3 protein: CASSLESGQGYGYTF

V gene: TRBV11-3
CDR3 length: 12
J gene: TRBJ1-1
D gene: -
CDR3 protein: CASSSGWAEAFF

V gene: TRBV12-5
CDR3 length: 15
J gene: TRBJ2-5
D gene: -
CDR3 protein: CASGLLGLSQETQYF

V gene: TRBV3-1/TRBV3-2
CDR3 length: 15
J gene: TRBJ2-1
D gene: -
CDR3 protein: CASSQLSGSYNEQFF

V gene: TRBV2
CDR3 length: 16
J gene: TRBJ2-7
D gene: TRBD1
CDR3 protein: CASSLVPGTGNYEQYF

V gene: TRBV11-3
CDR3 length: 15
J gene: TRBJ1-1
D gene: -
CDR3 protein: CASSAPGTGNTEAFF

V gene: TRBV25-1
CDR3 length: 15
J gene: TRBJ2-7
D gene: TRBD2
CDR3 protein: CASSEWLAGAYEQYF

V gene: TRBV19
CDR3 length: 17
J gene: TRBJ2-5
D gene: TRBD2
CDR3 protein: CASSIRLAGVAQETQYF

V gene: TRBV7-6
CDR3 length: 13
J gene: TRBJ2-2
D gene: -
CDR3 protein: CASLRTPTGELFF

V gene: TRBV5-4
CDR3 length: 13
J gene: TRBJ2-3
D gene: -
CDR3 protein: CASSRSGADTQYF

V gene: TRBV4-1
CDR3 length: 13
J gene: TRBJ1-4
D gene: -
CDR3 protein: CASSQDTWAKLFF

V gene: TRBV4-3
CDR3 length: 15
J gene: TRBJ1-3
D gene: TRBD1
CDR3 protein: CASSGSGGSGNTIYF

V gene: TRBV5-6
CDR3 length: 14
J gene: TRBJ1-4
D gene: -
CDR3 protein: CASTGEGFNEKLFF

V gene: TRBV6-1
CDR3 length: 14
J gene: TRBJ2-7
D gene: TRBD1
CDR3 protein: CASSELRTGLEQYF

V gene: TRBV5-1
CDR3 length: 12
J gene: TRBJ1-2
D gene: -
CDR3 protein: CASSLDEGGYTF

V gene: TRBV7-2
CDR3 length: 15
J gene: TRBJ2-3
D gene: TRBD2
CDR3 protein: CASSLTSGRAVPQYF

V gene: TRBV5-4
CDR3 length: 14
J gene: TRBJ2-2
D gene: -
CDR3 protein: CASSLNHNTGELFF

V gene: TRBV2
CDR3 length: 13
J gene: TRBJ1-3
D gene: -
CDR3 protein: CASTRVSGNTIYF

V gene: TRBV18
CDR3 length: 16
J gene: TRBJ2-7
D gene: -
CDR3 protein: CASSPIMGGASYEQYF